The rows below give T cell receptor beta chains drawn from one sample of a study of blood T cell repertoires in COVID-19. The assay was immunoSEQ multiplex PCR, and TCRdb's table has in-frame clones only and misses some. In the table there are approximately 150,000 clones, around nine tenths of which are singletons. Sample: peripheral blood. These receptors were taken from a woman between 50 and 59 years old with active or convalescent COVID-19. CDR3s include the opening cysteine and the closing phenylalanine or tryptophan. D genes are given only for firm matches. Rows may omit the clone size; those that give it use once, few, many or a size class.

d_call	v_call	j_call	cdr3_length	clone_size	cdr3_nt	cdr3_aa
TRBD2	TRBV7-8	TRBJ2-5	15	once	TGTGCCAGCAGCCCACAGGGAGCGGGGGGGGAGACCCAGTACTTC	CASSPQGAGGETQYF
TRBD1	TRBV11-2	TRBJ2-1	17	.	TGTGCCAGCAGCCCGCACAGAGACAGGGGACCAACCGATGAGCAGTTCTTC	CASSPHRDRGPTDEQFF
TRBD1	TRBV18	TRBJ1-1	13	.	TGTGCCAGCTCCGGACAGGGCTACACTGAAGCTTTCTTT	CASSGQGYTEAFF
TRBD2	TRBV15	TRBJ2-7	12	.	TGTGCCACCAGCGGGGAGGGCTACGAGCAGTACTTC	CATSGEGYEQYF
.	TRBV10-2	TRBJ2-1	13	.	TGCGCCAGCAGCGGGGGATCGGTTAATGAGCAGTTCTTC	CASSGGSVNEQFF
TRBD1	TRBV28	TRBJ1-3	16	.	TGTGCCAGCAGTTCTCCGGGACAGGGTGCTGGAAACACCATATATTTT	CASSSPGQGAGNTIYF
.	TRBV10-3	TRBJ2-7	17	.	TGTGCCATCAGTGAGTCGATCGGATCGCCGGAGCCCTACGAGCAGTACTTC	CAISESIGSPEPYEQYF
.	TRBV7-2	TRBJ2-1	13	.	TGTGCCAGCAGCTTAGAGCTTGATAATGAGCAGTTCTTC	CASSLELDNEQFF
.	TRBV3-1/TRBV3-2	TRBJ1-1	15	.	TGTGCCAGCAGCCAAGATTCATCCCCGAACACTGAAGCTTTCTTT	CASSQDSSPNTEAFF
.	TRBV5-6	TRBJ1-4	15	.	TGTGCCAGCAGCTTAGGGGGTGCAACTAATGAAAAACTGTTTTTT	CASSLGGATNEKLFF
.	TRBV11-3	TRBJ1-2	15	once	TGTGCCAGCAGCCGGAACCGGGTTCTTAACTATGGCTACACCTTC	CASSRNRVLNYGYTF
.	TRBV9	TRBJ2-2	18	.	TGTGCCAGCAGCGTAGCGGGACACCCCCGGCTGGCCACCGGGGAGCTGTTTTTT	CASSVAGHPRLATGELFF
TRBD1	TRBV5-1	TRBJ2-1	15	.	TGCGCCAGCAGCTCGGGACAGGGGGCCTACAATGAGCAGTTCTTC	CASSSGQGAYNEQFF
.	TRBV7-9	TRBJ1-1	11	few	TGTGCCGTACTTAGGGGCACTGAAGCTTTCTTT	CAVLRGTEAFF
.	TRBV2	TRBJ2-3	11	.	TGTGCCAGAAGGAGTTCTGATACGCAGTATTTT	CARRSSDTQYF
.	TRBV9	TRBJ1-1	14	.	TGTGCCAGCAGCGTAGGATTAGGGGCCACTGAAGCTTTCTTT	CASSVGLGATEAFF
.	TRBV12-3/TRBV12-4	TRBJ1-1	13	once	TGTGCCAGCAGTTTGAGGGCGAACACTGAAGCTTTCTTT	CASSLRANTEAFF
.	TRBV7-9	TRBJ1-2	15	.	TGTGCCAGCAGCTTAGGAGGGGGTGCTCGGGATGGCTACACCTTC	CASSLGGGARDGYTF
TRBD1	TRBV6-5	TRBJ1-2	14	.	TGTGCCAGCAGTCCCCGACAGGGTAGGGATGGCTACACCTTC	CASSPRQGRDGYTF
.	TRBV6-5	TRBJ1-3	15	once	TGTGCCAGCAGTCGACAGGTTGGCTCTGGAAACACCATATATTTT	CASSRQVGSGNTIYF
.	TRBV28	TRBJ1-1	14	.	TGTGCCAGCAGTTCTGGCGGGGGCAACACTGAAGCTTTCTTT	CASSSGGGNTEAFF
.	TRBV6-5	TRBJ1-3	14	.	TGTGCCAGCATGTGGGCTAACTCTGGAAACACCATATATTTT	CASMWANSGNTIYF